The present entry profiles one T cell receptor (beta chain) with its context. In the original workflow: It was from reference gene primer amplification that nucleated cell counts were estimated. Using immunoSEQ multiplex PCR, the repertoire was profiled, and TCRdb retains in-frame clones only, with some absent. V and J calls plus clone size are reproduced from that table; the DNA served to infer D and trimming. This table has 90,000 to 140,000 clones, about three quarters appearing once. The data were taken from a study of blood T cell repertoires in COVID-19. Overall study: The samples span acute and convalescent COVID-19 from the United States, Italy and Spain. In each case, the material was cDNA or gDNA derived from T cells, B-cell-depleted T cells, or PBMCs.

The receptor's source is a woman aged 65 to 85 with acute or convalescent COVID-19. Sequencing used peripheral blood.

The CDR3 coding sequence is TGTGCCAGCAGCCTACAGGGGGCAGTGAACACTGAAGCTTTCTTT. Protein product: CASSLQGAVNTEAFF. The chain has TRBV7-9 and TRBJ1-1, with TRBD1 matching over 9 bases. CDR1 and CDR2 (germline): SEHNR, FQNEAQ (reference sequence). The CDR3 length is 15 residues. Trimming at V came to 5 bases and at J to 0 bases, leaving 4 bases not matched to a gene.